Sequencing of this TCR beta chain was carried out in a study of cytomegalovirus exposure and HLA in healthy donors. Study-wide context: A subsequent analysis reported that the approximately 120 validation repertoires were produced on the same platform that had also been used for the approximately 710 first-cohort repertoires. Study findings and constraints: Overall, approximately 150 TCR beta chains were annotated as cytomegalovirus-associated. High sensitivity and specificity were reportedly achieved when the classifier diagnosed cytomegalovirus status.

As regards this clone: The antigen remains unidentified.

The donors were in the approximately 130-subject validation cohort; that cohort was separate from the 666-subject first cohort. The CDR3 length is 13 residues. Trimming cost V 5 bases and J 9 bases, with 16 bases left between them. The germline CDR1 and CDR2 sequences are MDHEN and SYDVKM. The assay was immunoSEQ multiplex PCR, and TCRdb's table has in-frame clones only and misses some. In the table there are around 130,000 clones, just under 90% of which are singletons. The source of this sequence is a man aged 25-40 years in good health and CMV-seronegative. The chain carries TRBV28 and TRBJ2-5; D is uncertain. The material sequenced was PBMCs. CDR3 region: CASSNGGVMSQYF. CDR3 nucleotide sequence: TGTGCCAGCAGTAACGGCGGCGTGATGTCCCAGTACTTC.